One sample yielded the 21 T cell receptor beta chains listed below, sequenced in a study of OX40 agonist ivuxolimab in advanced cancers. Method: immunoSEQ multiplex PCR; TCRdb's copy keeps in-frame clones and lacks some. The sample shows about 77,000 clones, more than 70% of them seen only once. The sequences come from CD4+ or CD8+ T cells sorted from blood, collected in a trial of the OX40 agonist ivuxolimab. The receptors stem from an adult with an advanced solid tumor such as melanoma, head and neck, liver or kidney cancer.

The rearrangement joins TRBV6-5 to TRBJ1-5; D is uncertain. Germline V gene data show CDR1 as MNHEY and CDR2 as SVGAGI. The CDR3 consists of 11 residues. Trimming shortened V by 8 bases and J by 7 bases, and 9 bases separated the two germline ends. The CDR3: CASGEVQPQHF. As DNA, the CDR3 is TGTGCCAGCGGGGAAGTCCAGCCCCAGCATTTT.

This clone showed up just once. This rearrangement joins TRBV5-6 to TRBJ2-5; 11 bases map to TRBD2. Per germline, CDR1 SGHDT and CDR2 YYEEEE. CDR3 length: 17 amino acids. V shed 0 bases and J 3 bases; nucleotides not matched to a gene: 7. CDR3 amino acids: CASSLASSSGGKETQYF. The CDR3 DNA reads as TGTGCCAGCAGCTTGGCCTCGTCTAGCGGGGGGAAAGAGACCCAGTACTTC.

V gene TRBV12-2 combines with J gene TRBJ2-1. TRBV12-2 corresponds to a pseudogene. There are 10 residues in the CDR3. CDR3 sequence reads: CASRSAEQFF. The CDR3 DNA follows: TGTGCAAGTCGCTCAGCCGAGCAGTTCTTC.

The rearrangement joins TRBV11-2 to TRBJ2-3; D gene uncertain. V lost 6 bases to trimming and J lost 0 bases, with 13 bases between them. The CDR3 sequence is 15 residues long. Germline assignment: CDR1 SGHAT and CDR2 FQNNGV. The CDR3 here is CASRLLGSSTDTQYF. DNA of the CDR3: TGTGCCAGCAGGCTACTGGGTTCAAGCACAGATACGCAGTATTTT.

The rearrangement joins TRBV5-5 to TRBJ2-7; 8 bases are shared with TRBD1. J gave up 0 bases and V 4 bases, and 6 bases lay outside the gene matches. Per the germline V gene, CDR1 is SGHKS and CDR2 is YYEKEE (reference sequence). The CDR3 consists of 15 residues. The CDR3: CASSTGQGSSYEQYF. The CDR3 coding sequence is TGTGCCAGCAGCACTGGACAGGGAAGCTCCTACGAGCAGTACTTC.

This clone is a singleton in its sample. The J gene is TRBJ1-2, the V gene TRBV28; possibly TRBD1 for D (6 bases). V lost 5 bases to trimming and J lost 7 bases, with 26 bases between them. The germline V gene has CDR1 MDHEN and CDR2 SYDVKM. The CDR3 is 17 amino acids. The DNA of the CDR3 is TGTGCCAGCAGTCCCTCCCAGCGGGCGAGAACAGGGACTGGCTACACCTTC. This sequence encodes CASSPSQRARTGTGYTF.

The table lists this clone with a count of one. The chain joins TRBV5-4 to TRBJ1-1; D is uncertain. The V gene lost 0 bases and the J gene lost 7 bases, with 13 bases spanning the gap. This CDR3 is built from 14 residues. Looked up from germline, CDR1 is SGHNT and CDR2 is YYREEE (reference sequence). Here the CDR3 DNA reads TGTGCCAGCAGCTTGGACTCAAACGGAATTGAAGCTTTCTTT. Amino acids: CASSLDSNGIEAFF.

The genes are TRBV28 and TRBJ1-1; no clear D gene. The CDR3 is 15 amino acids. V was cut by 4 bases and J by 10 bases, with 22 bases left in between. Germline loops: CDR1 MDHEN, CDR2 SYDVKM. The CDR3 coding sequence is TGTGCCAGCAGTTCGCTTGGCAGGAGCTTTAAAGGAGCTTTCTTT. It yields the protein CASSSLGRSFKGAFF.

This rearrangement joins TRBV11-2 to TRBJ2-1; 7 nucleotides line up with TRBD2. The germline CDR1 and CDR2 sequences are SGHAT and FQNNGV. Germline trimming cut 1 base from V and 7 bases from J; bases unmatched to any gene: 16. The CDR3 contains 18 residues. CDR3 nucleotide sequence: TGTGCCAGCAGCTTAGGGGCGGGGCGGGGGAGCTATTTAAATGAGCAGTTCTTC. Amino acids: CASSLGAGRGSYLNEQFF. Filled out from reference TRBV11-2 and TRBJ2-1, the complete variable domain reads EAGVAQSPRYKIIEKRQSVAFWCNPISGHATLYWYQQILGQGPKLLIQFQNNGVVDDSQLPKDRFSAERLKGVDSTLKIQPAKLEDSAVYLCASSLGAGRGSYLNEQFFGPGTRLTVL.

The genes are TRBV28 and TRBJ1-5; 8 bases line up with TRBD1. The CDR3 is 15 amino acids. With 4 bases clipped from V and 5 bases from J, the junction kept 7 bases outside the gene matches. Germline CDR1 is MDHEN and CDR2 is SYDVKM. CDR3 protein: CASSSNAGGYQPQHF. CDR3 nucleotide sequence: TGTGCCAGCAGTTCCAATGCAGGGGGCTATCAGCCCCAGCATTTT.

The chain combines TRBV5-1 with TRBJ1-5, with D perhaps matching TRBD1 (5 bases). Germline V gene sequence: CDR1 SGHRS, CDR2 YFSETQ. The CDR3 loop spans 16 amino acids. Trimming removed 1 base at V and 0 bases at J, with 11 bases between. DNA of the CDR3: TGCGCCAGCAGCTTGAGCGGGGCGGATAGCAATCAGCCCCAGCATTTT. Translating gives CASSLSGADSNQPQHF.

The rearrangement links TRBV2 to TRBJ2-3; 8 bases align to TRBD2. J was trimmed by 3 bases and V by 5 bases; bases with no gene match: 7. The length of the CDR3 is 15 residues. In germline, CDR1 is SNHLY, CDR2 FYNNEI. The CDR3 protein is CASSNLAGGTDTQYF. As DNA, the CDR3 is TGTGCCAGCAGTAACCTAGCGGGCGGGACAGATACGCAGTATTTT.

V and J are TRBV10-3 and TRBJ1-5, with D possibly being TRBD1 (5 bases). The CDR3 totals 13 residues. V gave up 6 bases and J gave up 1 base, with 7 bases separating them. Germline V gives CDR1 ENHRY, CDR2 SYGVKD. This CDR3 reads CAIRGDSNQPQHF. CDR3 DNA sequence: TGTGCCATCAGGGGGGACAGCAATCAGCCCCAGCATTTT.

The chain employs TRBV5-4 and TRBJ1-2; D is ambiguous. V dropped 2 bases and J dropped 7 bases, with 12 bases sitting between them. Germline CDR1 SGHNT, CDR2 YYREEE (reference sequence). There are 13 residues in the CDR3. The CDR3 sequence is CASSLSLVGGYTF. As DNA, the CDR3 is TGTGCCAGCAGCTTAAGTTTGGTGGGTGGCTACACCTTC.

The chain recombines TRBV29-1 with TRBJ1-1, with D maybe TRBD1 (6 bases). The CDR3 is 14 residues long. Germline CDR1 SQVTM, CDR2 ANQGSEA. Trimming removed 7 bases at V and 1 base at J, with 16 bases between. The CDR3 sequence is CSATGTRENTEAFF. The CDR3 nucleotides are TGCAGCGCCACAGGGACCAGGGAGAACACTGAAGCTTTCTTT.

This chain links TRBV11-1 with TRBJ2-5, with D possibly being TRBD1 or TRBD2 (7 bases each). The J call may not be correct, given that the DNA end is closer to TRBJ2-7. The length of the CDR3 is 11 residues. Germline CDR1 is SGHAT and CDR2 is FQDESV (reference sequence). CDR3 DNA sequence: TGTGCCAGCTCCAGGGGGGGCGAGCAGTACTTC. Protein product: CASSRGGEQYF.

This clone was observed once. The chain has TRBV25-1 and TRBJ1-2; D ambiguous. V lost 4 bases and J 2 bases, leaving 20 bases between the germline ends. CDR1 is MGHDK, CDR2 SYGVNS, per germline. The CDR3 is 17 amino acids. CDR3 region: CASSAPLYEGRNYGYTF. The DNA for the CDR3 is TGTGCCAGCAGTGCACCCCTCTACGAAGGCAGAAACTATGGCTACACCTTC.

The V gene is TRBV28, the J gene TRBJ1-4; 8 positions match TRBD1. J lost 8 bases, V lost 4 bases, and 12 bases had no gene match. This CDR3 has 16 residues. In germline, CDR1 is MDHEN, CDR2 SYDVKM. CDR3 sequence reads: CASSSPLTGGSEKLFF. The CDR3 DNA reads TGTGCCAGCAGTTCCCCCCTCACAGGGGGAAGCGAAAAACTGTTTTTT.

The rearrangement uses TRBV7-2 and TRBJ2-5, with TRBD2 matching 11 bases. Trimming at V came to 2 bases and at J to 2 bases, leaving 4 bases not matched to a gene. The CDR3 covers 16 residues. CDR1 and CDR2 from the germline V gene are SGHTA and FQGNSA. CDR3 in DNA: TGTGCCAGCAGCTTATCCAGACTAGCGGGGCAAGAGACCCAGTACTTC. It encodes CASSLSRLAGQETQYF.

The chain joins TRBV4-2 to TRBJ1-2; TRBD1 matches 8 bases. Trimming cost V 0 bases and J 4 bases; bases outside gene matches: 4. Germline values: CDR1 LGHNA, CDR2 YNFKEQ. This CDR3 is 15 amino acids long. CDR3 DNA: TGTGCCAGCAGCCAAGACCCCAGGGGGCTCTATGGCTACACCTTC. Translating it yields CASSQDPRGLYGYTF.

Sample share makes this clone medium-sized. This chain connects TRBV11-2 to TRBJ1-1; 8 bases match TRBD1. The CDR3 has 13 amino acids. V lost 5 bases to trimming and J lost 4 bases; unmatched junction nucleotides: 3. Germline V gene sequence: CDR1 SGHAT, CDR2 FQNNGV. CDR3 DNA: TGTGCCAGCAGCCGACAGGGGAGCACTGAAGCTTTCTTT. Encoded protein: CASSRQGSTEAFF.